The clone carrying this TCR beta chain occurred once. Its cognate antigen is unknown. The CDR3 consists of 12 residues. Germline V CDR1 and CDR2: SQVTM, ANQGSEA. With 4 bases removed from V and 9 bases from J, the gap between germline ends came to 14 bases. This sample is part of a study of OX40 agonist ivuxolimab in advanced cancers. Study-level information: Treatment of patients was with ivuxolimab, an agonistic anti-OX40 (CD134) antibody. Patients were roughly 83% male with ages about 23 to 80, mean 60. Partial responses occurred in Three dose-escalation patients, one with hepatocellular carcinoma and two with cutaneous melanoma.

Study-level points and caveats: Clonal expansion was seen in CD4+ and CD8+ blood T cells by week 6 at 0.1 to 3.0 mg/kg.

TCRdb's table, derived via immunoSEQ multiplex PCR, lists solely in-frame clones and lacks some. This table holds over 55,000 clones, 84% found once. The origin of this receptor is an adult with an advanced solid tumor such as melanoma, head and neck, liver or kidney cancer. The genes are TRBV29-1 and TRBJ2-3; D possibly matches TRBD1 or TRBD2 (5 bases each). Source: CD4+ or CD8+ T cells sorted from blood, taken in a trial of the OX40 agonist ivuxolimab. The CDR3 DNA follows: TGCAGCGTTGGATCGGGACCCGACACGCAGTATTTT. It yields the protein CSVGSGPDTQYF.